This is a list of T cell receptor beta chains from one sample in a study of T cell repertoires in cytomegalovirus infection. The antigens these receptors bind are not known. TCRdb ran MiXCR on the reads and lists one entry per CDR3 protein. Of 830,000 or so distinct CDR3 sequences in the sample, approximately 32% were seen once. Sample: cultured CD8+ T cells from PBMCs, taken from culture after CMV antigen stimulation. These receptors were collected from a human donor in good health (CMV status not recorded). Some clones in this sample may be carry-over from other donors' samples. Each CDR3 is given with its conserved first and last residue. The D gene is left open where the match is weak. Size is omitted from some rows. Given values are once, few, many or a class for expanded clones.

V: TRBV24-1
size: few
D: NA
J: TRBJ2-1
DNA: TGTGCCACCAGTGATTTGGCCAACAATGAGCAGTTCTTC
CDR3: CATSDLANNEQFF

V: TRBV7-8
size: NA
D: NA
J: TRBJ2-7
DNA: TGTGCCAGCAGCTCGCGGGCGAGGTTAATCTTC
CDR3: CASSSRARLIF

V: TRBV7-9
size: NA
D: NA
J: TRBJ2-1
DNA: TGTGCCAGCAGCTTACCCGGGGCATGTGATTGGGAGCAGTTCTTC
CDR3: CASSLPGACDWEQFF

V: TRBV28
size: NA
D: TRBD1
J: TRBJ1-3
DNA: TGTGCCAGCAGTTGGGACAGGGACTCTGGAAACACCATATATTTT
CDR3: CASSWDRDSGNTIYF

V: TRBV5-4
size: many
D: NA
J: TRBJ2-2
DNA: TGTGCCAGCAGCTTCGGTGGACCCGGGGAGCTGTTTTTT
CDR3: CASSFGGPGELFF

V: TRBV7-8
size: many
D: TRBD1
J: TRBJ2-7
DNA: TGTGCCAGCAGCTTAGGACAGGGGTTGCACGAGCAGTACTTC
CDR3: CASSLGQGLHEQYF

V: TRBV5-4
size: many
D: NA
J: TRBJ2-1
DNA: TGTGCCAGCAGGGGGGGCGATGAGCAGTTCTTC
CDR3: CASRGGDEQFF

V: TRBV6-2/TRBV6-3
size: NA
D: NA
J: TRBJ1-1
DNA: TGTGCCAGCAGTTACTCCTTACTGAACACTGAAGCTTTCTTT
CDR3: CASSYSLLNTEAFF

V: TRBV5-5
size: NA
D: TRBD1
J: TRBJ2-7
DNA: TGTGCCAGCAGCCCTAGGGACAGTGCCTACGTGCAGTACTTC
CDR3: CASSPRDSAYVQYF

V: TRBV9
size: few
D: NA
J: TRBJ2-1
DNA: TGTGCCAGCAGCGCCCATCAGACGGGGACCTACTGGGATGAGCAGTTCTTC
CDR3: CASSAHQTGTYWDEQFF

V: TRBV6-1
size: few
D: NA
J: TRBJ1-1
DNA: TGTGCCAGCAGTGAAGGATTTGGGAACACTGAAGCTTTCTTT
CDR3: CASSEGFGNTEAFF

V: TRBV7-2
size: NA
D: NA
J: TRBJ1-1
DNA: TGTGCCAGCAGCCAGACCCCGTTTAGCACTGAAGCTTTCTTT
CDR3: CASSQTPFSTEAFF

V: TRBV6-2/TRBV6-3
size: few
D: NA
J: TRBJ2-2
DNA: TGTGCCAGCAGTATCCGGGCCGGAGAGACCGGGGAGCTGTTTTTT
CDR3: CASSIRAGETGELFF

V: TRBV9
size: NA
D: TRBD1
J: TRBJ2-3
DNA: TGTGCCAGCAGCGTAGTCCAGGGGGGCACAGATACGCAGTATTTT
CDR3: CASSVVQGGTDTQYF

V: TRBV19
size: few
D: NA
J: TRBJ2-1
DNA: TGTGCCAGTAGTATTTCGGGAATCAGCTCCTACAATGAGCAGTTCTTC
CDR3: CASSISGISSYNEQFF

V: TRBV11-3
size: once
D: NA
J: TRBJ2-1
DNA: TGTGCCAGCAGCCGAGCTCTTCAGGGGGGGAATGAGCAGTTCTTC
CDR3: CASSRALQGGNEQFF

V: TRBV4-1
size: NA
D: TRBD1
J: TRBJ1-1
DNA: TGCGCCAGCAGCCAAGGGACAGGGCTCGCTGAAGCTTTCTTT
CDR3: CASSQGTGLAEAFF

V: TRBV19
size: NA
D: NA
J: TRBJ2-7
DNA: TGTGCCAGTAGTAAAGGGGCCCTAAGCTCCTACGAGCAGTACTTC
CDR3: CASSKGALSSYEQYF

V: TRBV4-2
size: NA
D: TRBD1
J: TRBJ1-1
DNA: TGTGCCAGCAGCCAAGGGGACAGCACAGAAGCTTTCTTT
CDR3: CASSQGDSTEAFF

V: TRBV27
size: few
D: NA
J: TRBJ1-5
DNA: TGTGCCAGCACCTTACGGGGAGGGAACAATCAGCCCCAGCATTTT
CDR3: CASTLRGGNNQPQHF

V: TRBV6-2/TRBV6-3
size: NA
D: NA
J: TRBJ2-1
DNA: TGTGCCAGCAGTTACTCGTCGGGTGACTCCTACAATGAGCAGTTCTTC
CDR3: CASSYSSGDSYNEQFF

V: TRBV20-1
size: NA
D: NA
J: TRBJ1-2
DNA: TGCAGTGCTAGAAAGGACCACTCCTCTAACTATGGCTACACCTTC
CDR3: CSARKDHSSNYGYTF

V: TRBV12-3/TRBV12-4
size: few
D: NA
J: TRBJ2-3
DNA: TGTGCCAGCAGTTTACCGAAAAACCTGAGGCTACCCACAGATACGCAGTATTTT
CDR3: CASSLPKNLRLPTDTQYF

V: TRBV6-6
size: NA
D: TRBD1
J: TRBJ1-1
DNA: TGTGCCAGCAGTTACACGAACAGGGGGCCCCGGAACACTGAAGCTTTCTTT
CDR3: CASSYTNRGPRNTEAFF

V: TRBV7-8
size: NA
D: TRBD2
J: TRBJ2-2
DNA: TGTGCCAGCAGCTTAGCGCCTGGGACTAGCGGGAAAACGAACACCGGGGAGCTGTTTTTT
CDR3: CASSLAPGTSGKTNTGELFF

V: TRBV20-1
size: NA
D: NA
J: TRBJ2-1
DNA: TGCAGTGCTAGAGAGGTAAAGTCCTTATACAATGAGCAGTTCTTC
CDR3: CSAREVKSLYNEQFF

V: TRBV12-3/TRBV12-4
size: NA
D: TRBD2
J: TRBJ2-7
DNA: TGTGCCAGCAGTTTCCGGCTAGCGGGCGAGCAGTACTTC
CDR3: CASSFRLAGEQYF

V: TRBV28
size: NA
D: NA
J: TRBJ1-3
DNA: TGTGCCAGCCTCTATGGGTTGACCATATATTTT
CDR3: CASLYGLTIYF

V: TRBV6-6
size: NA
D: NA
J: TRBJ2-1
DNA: TGTGCCAGCAGTGCCCCAGCCCATGCGCTGCTCAGCCCCTACAATGAGCAGTTCTTC
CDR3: CASSAPAHALLSPYNEQFF

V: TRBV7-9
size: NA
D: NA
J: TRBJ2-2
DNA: TGTGCCAGCAGCCAATGGGGATTCGCCGGGGAGCTGTTTTTT
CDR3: CASSQWGFAGELFF

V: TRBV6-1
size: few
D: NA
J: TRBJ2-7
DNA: TGTGCCAGCAGTGATATAGACAGCCTACCCGACGAGCAGTACTTC
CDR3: CASSDIDSLPDEQYF

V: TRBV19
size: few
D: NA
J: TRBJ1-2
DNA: TGTGCCAGTAGGACGGTCTTCAACGGCTACACCTTC
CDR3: CASRTVFNGYTF

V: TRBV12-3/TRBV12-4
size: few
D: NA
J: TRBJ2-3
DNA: TGTGCCAGCAGTCCCTCGGGTAGCGCAGATACGCAGTATTTT
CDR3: CASSPSGSADTQYF